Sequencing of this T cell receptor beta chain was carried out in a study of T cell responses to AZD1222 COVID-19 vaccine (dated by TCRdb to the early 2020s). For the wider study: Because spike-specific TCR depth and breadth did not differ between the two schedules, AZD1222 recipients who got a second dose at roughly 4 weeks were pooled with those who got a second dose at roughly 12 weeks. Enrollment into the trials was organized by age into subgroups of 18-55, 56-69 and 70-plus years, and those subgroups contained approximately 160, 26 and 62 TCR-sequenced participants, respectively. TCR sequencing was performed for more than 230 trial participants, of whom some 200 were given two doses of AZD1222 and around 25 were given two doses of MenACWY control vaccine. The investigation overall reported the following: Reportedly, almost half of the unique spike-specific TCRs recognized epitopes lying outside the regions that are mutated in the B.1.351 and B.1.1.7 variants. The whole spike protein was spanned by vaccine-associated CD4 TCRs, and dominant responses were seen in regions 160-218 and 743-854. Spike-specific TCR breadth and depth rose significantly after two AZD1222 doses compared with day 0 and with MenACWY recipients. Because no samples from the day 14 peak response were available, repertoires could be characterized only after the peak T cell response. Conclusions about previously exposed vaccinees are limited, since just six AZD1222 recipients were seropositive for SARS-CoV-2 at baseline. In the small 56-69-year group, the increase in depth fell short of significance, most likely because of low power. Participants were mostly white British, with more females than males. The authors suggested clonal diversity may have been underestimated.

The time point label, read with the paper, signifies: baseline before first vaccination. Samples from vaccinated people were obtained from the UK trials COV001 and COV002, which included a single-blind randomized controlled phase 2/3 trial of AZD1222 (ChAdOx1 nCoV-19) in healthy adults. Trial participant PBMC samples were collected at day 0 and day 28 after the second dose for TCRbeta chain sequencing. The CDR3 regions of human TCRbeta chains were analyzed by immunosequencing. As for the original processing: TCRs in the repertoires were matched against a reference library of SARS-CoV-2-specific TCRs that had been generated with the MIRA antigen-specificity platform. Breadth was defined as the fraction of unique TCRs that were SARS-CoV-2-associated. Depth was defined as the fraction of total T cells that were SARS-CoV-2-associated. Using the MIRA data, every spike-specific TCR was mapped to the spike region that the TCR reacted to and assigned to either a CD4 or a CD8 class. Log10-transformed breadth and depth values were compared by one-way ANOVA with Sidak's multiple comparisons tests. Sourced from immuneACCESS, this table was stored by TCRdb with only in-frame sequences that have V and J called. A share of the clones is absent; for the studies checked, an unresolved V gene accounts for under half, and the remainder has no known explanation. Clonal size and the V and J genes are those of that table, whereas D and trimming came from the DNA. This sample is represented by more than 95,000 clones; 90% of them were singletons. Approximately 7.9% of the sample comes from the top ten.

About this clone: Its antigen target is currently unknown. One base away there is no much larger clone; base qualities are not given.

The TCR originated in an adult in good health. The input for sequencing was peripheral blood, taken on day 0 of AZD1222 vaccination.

Here the CDR3 is given as CASSLEQGDSGANVLTF. At the DNA level, the sequence is TGTGCCAGCAGCTTGGAACAGGGGGACTCTGGGGCCAACGTCCTGACTTTC. The V and J segments used are TRBV5-8 and TRBJ2-6, with TRBD1 identical over 8 junction bases. Taken from the germline V gene, the CDR1 and CDR2 loops are SGHTS and YDEGEE. The CDR3 numbers 17 residues from cysteine through phenylalanine. Kept here is only the CDR3 DNA, which spans 51 bases and is read in frame from base 1. Trimming takes 0 bases off V and 0 bases off J; junction bases not matched to a gene: 2.